The next 8 T cell receptor beta chains were all read from a single sample in a study of cytomegalovirus exposure and HLA in healthy donors. The primer mix had 60 Vbeta and 13 Jbeta primers. Sequenced by immunoSEQ multiplex PCR; TCRdb stores in-frame clones only, minus some. The sample has roughly 120,000 clones, about 80% seen once. Specimen: PBMCs. These receptors were obtained from a man aged 18 to 29 in good health and CMV-seronegative.

This clone was seen just once. The sample has other DNA sequences that encode this CDR3 too. This chain joins TRBV18 and TRBJ2-7, with 7 bases identical to TRBD1. V shed 6 bases and J 0 bases; nucleotides not matched to a gene: 5. The CDR3 covers 14 residues. Germline CDR1 is KGHSH and CDR2 is LQKENI. The CDR3 coding sequence is TGTGCCAGCTCGCCAGGGACAGACTCCTACGAGCAGTACTTC. This encodes CASSPGTDSYEQYF. The full variable domain, completed using reference TRBV18 and TRBJ2-7, is NAGVMQNPRHLVRRRGQEARLRCSPMKGHSHVYWYRQLPEEGLKFMVYLQKENIIDESGMPKERFSAEFPKEGPSILRIQQVVRGDSAAYFCASSPGTDSYEQYFGPGTRLTVT.

CDR3 DNA: TGTGCCAGCAGTTTGGGGACAGGGTACGAGCAGTACTTC. Protein product: CASSLGTGYEQYF. The rearrangement uses TRBV27 and TRBJ2-5; TRBD1 aligns across 9 bases. The closer fit of TRBJ2-7 to the DNA end suggests the J call may be wrong. The germline V gene encodes CDR1 MNHEY and CDR2 SMNVEV (reference sequence). This CDR3 is 13 amino acids long.

In this sample, this clone turned up once. The chain carries TRBV5-1 and TRBJ2-3; weak D call: TRBD1 (5 bases). Germline CDR1 and CDR2: SGHRS and YFSETQ. There are 15 residues in the CDR3. V shed 0 bases and J shed 2 bases, with 10 bases lying between them. The CDR3 is CASSLGQGYTDTQYF. The CDR3 region has the DNA TGCGCCAGCAGCTTGGGGCAGGGTTACACAGATACGCAGTATTTT. Looking up the rest from reference TRBV5-1 and TRBJ2-3 gives the full variable domain: KAGVTQTPRYLIKTRGQQVTLSCSPISGHRSVSWYQQTPGQGLQFLFEYFSETQRNKGNFPGRFSGRQFSNSRSEMNVSTLELGDSALYLCASSLGQGYTDTQYFGPGTRLTVL.

CDR3 in amino acids: CASSFRGQKLYNEQFF. Here the CDR3 DNA reads TGTGCCAGCAGTTTTCGTGGACAGAAGCTCTACAATGAGCAGTTCTTC. V is TRBV28 and J is TRBJ2-1; maybe TRBD1 (6 bases). The CDR3 totals 16 residues. CDR1 and CDR2 (germline): MDHEN, SYDVKM. The V end was cut by 3 bases, the J end by 3 bases, with 15 bases between.

In this sample, this clone turned up a few times. The rearrangement links TRBV29-1 to TRBJ2-7, with D possibly matching TRBD1 (6 bases). CDR3 length: 11 amino acids. Deletions cut 6 bases from V and 9 bases from J, with 15 bases between. CDR1 is SQVTM and CDR2 is ANQGSEA in the germline V gene. The CDR3 region is CSVRQESRQYF. CDR3 sequence (DNA): TGCAGCGTGCGACAGGAAAGCAGGCAGTACTTC.

The chain couples TRBV7-2 to TRBJ2-1, with TRBD2 matching 7 bases. V was pared by 1 base and J by 8 bases, with 8 bases of the junction left unmatched. This CDR3 has 15 amino acids. CDR1 is SGHTA and CDR2 is FQGNSA in the germline V gene. CDR3: CASSLGGRSFDEQFF. DNA of the CDR3: TGTGCCAGCAGCTTAGGCGGGAGATCTTTCGATGAGCAGTTCTTC. The entire variable domain, with the rest obtained from reference TRBV7-2 and TRBJ2-1, is as follows: GAGVSQSPSNKVTEKGKDVELRCDPISGHTALYWYRQSLGQGLEFLIYFQGNSAPDKSGLPSDRFSAERTGGSVSTLTIQRTQQEDSAVYLCASSLGGRSFDEQFFGPGTRLTVL.

The chain carries TRBV2 and TRBJ1-6, with unresolved D. Trimming removed 5 bases from V and 6 bases from J, with 5 bases in between. This CDR3 spans 12 amino acids. Germline V lookup: CDR1 SNHLY, CDR2 FYNNEI. CDR3 protein: CASSSGNSPLHF. The CDR3 DNA reads as TGTGCCAGCAGTAGCGGTAATTCACCCCTCCACTTT.

The rearrangement joins TRBV27 to TRBJ1-5; D is unclear. Per the germline V gene, CDR1 is MNHEY and CDR2 is SMNVEV (reference sequence). V was pared by 2 bases and J by 9 bases, with 8 bases between. The CDR3 loop spans 12 amino acids. CDR3 protein: CASSLIGGPQHF. The CDR3 DNA sequence: TGTGCCAGCAGTTTAATAGGCGGGCCCCAGCATTTT.